This T cell receptor (beta chain) came from a study of blood T cell repertoires in COVID-19. Overall study context: Both acute and convalescent COVID-19 samples were obtained from the United States, Italy and Spain. Sources were T cells, B-cell-depleted T cells, or PBMCs; the material itself was cDNA or gDNA.

This CDR3 is built from 13 residues. V was clipped by 8 bases and J by 0 bases, with 9 bases between them. Germline CDR1 MDHEN, CDR2 SYDVKM. In the authors' methods: From reference gene primer amplification, estimates of nucleated cell counts were derived. Using immunoSEQ multiplex PCR, the repertoire was profiled, and TCRdb retains in-frame clones only, with some absent. The DNA gave D and trimming, while V, J and clone size come from that table. The table has over 130,000 clones, 80% to 85% seen once. Source material: peripheral blood. This chain uses TRBV28 with TRBJ2-3, with D unclear. The receptor was derived from a human donor in a cohort sampled during active COVID-19. The CDR3 DNA reads TGTGCCAGCCGCAAGACTAGCACAGATACGCAGTATTTT. This sequence encodes CASRKTSTDTQYF.